This TCR beta chain comes out of a study of T cell responses to AZD1222 COVID-19 vaccine. General study findings and limits: Spike-specific TCR breadth and depth went up after people got two AZD1222 doses. As reported, nearly half of all spike-specific TCRs target variant regions that are unmutated. Among AZD1222 vaccinees, only 5 to 7 were seropositive at baseline.

Data came from immunoSEQ multiplex PCR; TCRdb stores just in-frame clones and leaves some out. The sample contains 150,000 to 200,000 clones, about 92% of which appear only once. With respect to this clone: Its antigen is unknown.

Per the germline V gene, CDR1 is MDHEN and CDR2 is SYDVKM. The CDR3 length is 13 residues. Trimming removed 8 bases at V and 6 bases at J, with 15 bases between. The source material was peripheral blood, sampled 28 days after the second dose of the MenACWY control vaccine. This TCR came from an adult who received the MenACWY meningococcal vaccine as a control. The rearrangement links TRBV28 to TRBJ2-3; D is perhaps TRBD2 (6 bases). CDR3 nucleotide sequence: TGTGCCAGCGACGTACCCAGCGGGGATACGCAGTATTTT. This codes for CASDVPSGDTQYF.